Below, one T cell receptor (beta chain) is given with its context. The assay was immunoSEQ multiplex PCR, and TCRdb's table has in-frame clones only and misses some. This sample has roughly 130,000 clones; around nine tenths occur once, and the top ten carry approximately 12%. All patients were mismatch repair deficient, assessed by either PCR or immunohistochemistry. A few pembrolizumab responders had their TCRs sequenced. This sample was taken from a study of PD-1 blockade in mismatch repair-deficient tumors. About the research overall: Enrolled about 2012-2016, patients had progressing, pretreated mismatch repair-deficient cancers of approximately 13 types.

V gave up 4 bases and J gave up 9 bases; unmatched junction bases: 14. From germline, CDR1 is MDHEN and CDR2 SYDVKM. The CDR3 totals 17 residues. The chain combines TRBV28 with TRBJ2-1; the match to TRBD2 covers 11 bases. The receptor comes from an adult with mismatch repair-deficient cancer. The sequencing here drew on peripheral blood, taken 72 weeks after starting pembrolizumab. CDR3 nucleotides: TGTGCCAGCAGTTCCTTATTACTAGCGGGGGCTCTCGGTGAGCAGTTCTTC. Amino acids: CASSSLLLAGALGEQFF.